At least ten counts were recorded for the clone carrying this TCR beta chain. Its antigen is unknown. Sequencing was performed with immunoSEQ multiplex PCR; in TCRdb, only in-frame clones are kept and a portion is missing. The specimen has under 45,000 clones, none found just once. The data were taken from a study of T cells after posttransplantation cyclophosphamide. Study conclusions and caveats: Later blood repertoires were often dominated by clones from the donor CD8+ memory compartment. TRB clonality was highly associated with recipient CMV seropositivity and reactivation.

The sequenced material came from PBMCs. This TCR was recovered from a woman aged 50 to 65 in good health and a related stem cell transplant donor.

CDR3 bases: TGTGCCAGCAGCCAATTTTCAACAGGGGCGGGGGAGACCCAGTACTTC. Translation gives CASSQFSTGAGETQYF. V and J are TRBV14 and TRBJ2-5; TRBD1 might be the D (7 bases). This CDR3 is built from 16 residues. Trimming removed 2 bases at V and 5 bases at J, with 18 bases between. Germline values: CDR1 SGHDN, CDR2 FVKESK.